This T cell receptor (beta chain) stems from a study of blood T cell repertoires in COVID-19. Looking at the study overall: Italy, Spain and the United States were the sources of the convalescent and acute COVID-19 samples.

The V gene end was trimmed by 5 bases and the J gene end by 5 bases; junction bases not matched to a gene: 10. Germline loops: CDR1 SGHTA, CDR2 FQGNSA. This CDR3 comprises 15 residues. Original analysis: The assay estimated nucleated cells by amplifying reference gene primers. Profiled with immunoSEQ multiplex PCR; TCRdb holds only in-frame clones, not every one. V, J and clone size reflect that table, while D and trimming were determined from the DNA. Here the sample spans 150,000 to 200,000 clones, roughly 80% being singletons. This TCR derives from a woman older than 75 with COVID-19, enrolled during active disease. What was sequenced was peripheral blood. The chain uses TRBV7-2 and TRBJ2-7; 9 bases map to TRBD2. CDR3 sequence (DNA): TGTGCCAGCAGCATTAGCGGGGGAATCGGCCACGAGCAGTACTTC. This gives the protein CASSISGGIGHEQYF.